Below, 11 T cell receptor beta chains from the same sample are listed, as sequenced in a study of T cells in Graves' hyperthyroidism and ophthalmopathy (dated 2019 in TCRdb). Receptor libraries were prepared by multiplex PCR. Sequenced using an Illumina HiSeq 2000. Amplification of TCR beta CDR3 regions was carried out from RNA transcripts. The TCR CDR3 was subjected to a first round of RT-PCR using the HTBI primer set and the Qiagen OneStep RT-PCR kit. The raw public data were reprocessed by TCRdb itself: fastp quality trimming at Q25, MiXCR clonotype calling, in-frame beta chains only. For every CDR3 protein sequence, its rows merge into one entry that carries the most common genes and DNA. The sample contains more than 500,000 distinct CDR3 sequences, about 15% of them found a single time. 4% to 5.5% of the sample belongs to the ten largest clones. The sequenced material came from blood. The source is a woman in her thirties or forties with Graves' ophthalmopathy.

V gene TRBV7-2 combines with J gene TRBJ2-5; D ambiguous. Between the trimmed V and J ends, which lost 6 bases and 4 bases, there was a span of 15 bases. Germline assignment: CDR1 SGHTA and CDR2 FQGNSA. The length of the CDR3 is 14 residues. The CDR3 DNA sequence: TGTGCCAGCAGGGGCTACCTACGTGGAGAGACCCAGTACTTC. It specifies CASRGYLRGETQYF. Drawing the rest from reference TRBV7-2 and TRBJ2-5, the complete variable domain is GAGVSQSPSNKVTEKGKDVELRCDPISGHTALYWYRQSLGQGLEFLIYFQGNSAPDKSGLPSDRFSAERTGGSVSTLTIQRTQQEDSAVYLCASRGYLRGETQYFGPGTRLLVL.

This clonotype was seen at least ten times. V is TRBV20-1 and J is TRBJ2-6; D gene ambiguous. Germline V CDR1 and CDR2: DFQATT, SNEGSKA (reference sequence). V was clipped by 0 bases and J by 2 bases, with 11 bases between them. The CDR3 consists of 16 residues. Written as DNA, the CDR3 is TGCAGTGCTAGAGATCCTGAGTTCCCTGGGGCCAACGTCCTGACTTTC. This gives the protein CSARDPEFPGANVLTF.

The table lists this clonotype with a few counts. This rearrangement joins TRBV15 to TRBJ2-7; D is possibly TRBD1 (6 bases). The CDR3 runs to 16 residues. Trimming removed 2 bases from V and 6 bases from J, with 20 bases in between. Germline V gene data show CDR1 as LNHNV and CDR2 as YYDKDF (reference sequence). The CDR3 sequence: CATSRNDLRGLIEQYF. CDR3 nucleotides: TGTGCCACCAGCAGAAATGACCTCAGGGGTCTTATCGAGCAGTACTTC.

At least ten counts were recorded for this clonotype. The chain couples TRBV20-1 to TRBJ2-2; 10 nucleotides align to TRBD1. The CDR3 totals 17 residues. Germline V lookup: CDR1 DFQATT, CDR2 SNEGSKA (reference sequence). CDR3 protein: CGAPGQGIYANTGELFF. Here the CDR3 DNA reads TGCGGAGCACCGGGACAGGGGATCTACGCGAACACCGGGGAGCTGTTTTTT.

This clonotype was detected many times. The DNA of the CDR3 is TGTGCCAGCAGTCCAGGGACAGGGAGCACAGATACGCAGTATTTT. It translates to CASSPGTGSTDTQYF. The rearrangement joins TRBV27 to TRBJ2-3; TRBD1 agrees at 9 bases. Germline lookup yields CDR1 MNHEY and CDR2 SMNVEV (reference sequence). Unmatched junction bases numbered 3, after V lost 5 bases and J lost 0 bases. The CDR3 sequence is 15 residues long.

This clonotype was seen many times. Germline and junction disagree at one end, which may indicate a read error. The rearrangement links TRBV20-1 to TRBJ1-2, with 8 positions matching TRBD1. The CDR3 is 12 amino acids. CDR1 DFQATT and CDR2 SNEGSKA come from the germline V gene (reference sequence). The CDR3 DNA follows: TGCAGTGCTGGAGACAGGGGCTTTGGCTACACCTTC. It translates to CSAGDRGFGYTF.

This clonotype was seen only a few times. The chain has TRBV5-1 and TRBJ1-5; maybe TRBD1 (5 bases). This CDR3 is 14 amino acids long. Trimming took 4 bases from V and 4 from J, leaving 12 bases between them. Germline CDR1 is SGHRS and CDR2 is YFSETQ. CDR3 sequence reads: CASSPGRRNQPQHF. The DNA for the CDR3 is TGCGCCAGCAGCCCGGGACGGCGAAATCAGCCCCAGCATTTT.

There are a few counts of this clonotype. The V gene is TRBV20-1, the J gene TRBJ2-7, with a tentative D call TRBD2 (6 bases). This CDR3 contains 11 residues. Trimming pared 3 bases from V and 6 bases from J, leaving 9 bases between. CDR1 DFQATT and CDR2 SNEGSKA come from the germline V gene (reference sequence). CDR3 loop: CSASGGSEQYF. In DNA, the CDR3 is TGCAGTGCTAGTGGGGGGTCCGAGCAGTACTTC.

This clonotype was seen ten or more times. This chain uses TRBV15 with TRBJ2-5, with 7 bases matching TRBD2. Unmatched junction bases numbered 6, after V lost 3 bases and J lost 5 bases. CDR1 and CDR2 from the germline V gene are LNHNV and YYDKDF (reference sequence). CDR3 length: 14 amino acids. CDR3 in amino acids: CATSRGGGGETQYF. The CDR3 DNA is TGTGCCACCAGCAGGGGCGGGGGTGGGGAGACCCAGTACTTC. Supplemented by reference TRBV15 and TRBJ2-5, the full variable domain reads DAMVIQNPRYQVTQFGKPVTLSCSQTLNHNVMYWYQQKSSQAPKLLFHYYDKDFNNEADTPDNFQSRRPNTSFCFLDIRSPGLGDTAMYLCATSRGGGGETQYFGPGTRLLVL.

In this sample, this clonotype turned up many times. The rearrangement joins TRBV29-1 to TRBJ1-2; D not resolved. The V gene lost 6 bases and the J gene lost 4 bases, with 15 bases spanning the gap. In germline, CDR1 is SQVTM, CDR2 ANQGSEA. This CDR3 has 13 amino acids. The CDR3 loop is CSVHPRTGYGYTF. In nucleotides, the CDR3 is TGCAGCGTGCATCCCCGGACGGGCTATGGCTACACCTTC. Full variable domain (missing parts from reference TRBV29-1 and TRBJ1-2): SAVISQKPSRDICQRGTSLTIQCQVDSQVTMMFWYRQQPGQSLTLIATANQGSEATYESGFVIDKFPISRPNLTFSTLTVSNMSPEDSSIYLCSVHPRTGYGYTFGSGTRLTVV.

This sequence joins TRBV6-1 and TRBJ1-1; tentatively, D is TRBD1 (5 bases). The CDR3 sequence is 12 residues long. Looked up from germline, CDR1 is MNHNS and CDR2 is SASEGT. V shed 8 bases and J shed 7 bases, with 14 bases lying between them. The DNA of the CDR3 is TGTGCCAGCGCCGGCAGGGTTAGTGAAGCTTTCTTT. Translating it yields CASAGRVSEAFF.